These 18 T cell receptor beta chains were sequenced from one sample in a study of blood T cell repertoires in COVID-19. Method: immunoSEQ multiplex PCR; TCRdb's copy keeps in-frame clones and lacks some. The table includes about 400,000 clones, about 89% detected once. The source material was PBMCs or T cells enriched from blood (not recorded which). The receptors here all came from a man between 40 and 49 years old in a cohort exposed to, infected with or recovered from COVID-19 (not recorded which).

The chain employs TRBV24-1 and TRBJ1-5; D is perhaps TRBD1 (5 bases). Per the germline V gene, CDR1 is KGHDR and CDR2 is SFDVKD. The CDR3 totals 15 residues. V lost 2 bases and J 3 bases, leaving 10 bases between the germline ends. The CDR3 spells CATSDSTEYNQPQHF. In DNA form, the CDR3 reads TGTGCCACCAGTGATTCGACAGAGTACAATCAGCCCCAGCATTTT.

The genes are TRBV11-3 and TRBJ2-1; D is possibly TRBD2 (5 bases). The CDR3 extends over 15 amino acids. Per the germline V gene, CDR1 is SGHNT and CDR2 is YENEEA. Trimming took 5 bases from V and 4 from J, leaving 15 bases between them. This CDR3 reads CASSDLLSGYNEQFF. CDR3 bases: TGTGCCAGCAGCGATCTCTTGAGCGGTTACAATGAGCAGTTCTTC. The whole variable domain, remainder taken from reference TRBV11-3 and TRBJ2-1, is EAGVVQSPRYKIIEKKQPVAFWCNPISGHNTLYWYLQNLGQGPELLIRYENEEAVDDSQLPKDRFSAERLKGVDSTLKIQPAELGDSAVYLCASSDLLSGYNEQFFGPGTRLTVL.

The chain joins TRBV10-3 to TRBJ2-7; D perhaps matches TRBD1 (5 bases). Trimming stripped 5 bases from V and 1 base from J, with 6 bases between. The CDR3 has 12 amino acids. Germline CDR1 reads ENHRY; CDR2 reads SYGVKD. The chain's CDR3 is CAISQGSYEQYF. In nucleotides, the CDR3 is TGTGCCATCAGTCAGGGTTCCTACGAGCAGTACTTC.

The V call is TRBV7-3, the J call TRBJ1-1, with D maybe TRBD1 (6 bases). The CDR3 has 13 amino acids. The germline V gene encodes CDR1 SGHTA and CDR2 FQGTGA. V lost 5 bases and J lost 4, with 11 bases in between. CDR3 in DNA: TGTGCCAGCAGCACGCAACAGGGCACTGAAGCTTTCTTT. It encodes CASSTQQGTEAFF.

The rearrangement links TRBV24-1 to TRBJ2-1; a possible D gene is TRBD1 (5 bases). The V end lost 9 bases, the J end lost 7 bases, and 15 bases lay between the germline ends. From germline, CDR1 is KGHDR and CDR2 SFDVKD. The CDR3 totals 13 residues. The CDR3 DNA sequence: TGTGCCACCGGGCCCACCAGGACAAATGAGCAGTTCTTC. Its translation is CATGPTRTNEQFF.

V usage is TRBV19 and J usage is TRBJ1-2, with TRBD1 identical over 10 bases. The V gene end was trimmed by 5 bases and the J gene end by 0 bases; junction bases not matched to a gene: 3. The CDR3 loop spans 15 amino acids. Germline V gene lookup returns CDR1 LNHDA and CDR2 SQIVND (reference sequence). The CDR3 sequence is CASSSGTGANYGYTF. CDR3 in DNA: TGTGCCAGTAGTTCCGGGACAGGGGCTAACTATGGCTACACCTTC.

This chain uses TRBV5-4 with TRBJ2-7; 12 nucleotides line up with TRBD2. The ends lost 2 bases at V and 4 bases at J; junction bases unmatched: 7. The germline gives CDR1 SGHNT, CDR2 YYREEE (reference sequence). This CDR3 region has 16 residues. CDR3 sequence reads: CASSLGGLAGGYEQYF. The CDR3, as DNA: TGTGCCAGCAGCTTAGGGGGGCTAGCGGGAGGGTACGAGCAGTACTTC.

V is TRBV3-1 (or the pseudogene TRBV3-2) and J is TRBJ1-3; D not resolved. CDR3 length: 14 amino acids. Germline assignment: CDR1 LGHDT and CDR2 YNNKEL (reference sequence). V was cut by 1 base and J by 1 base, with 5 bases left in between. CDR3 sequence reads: CASSQAESGNTIYF. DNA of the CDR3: TGTGCCAGCAGCCAAGCTGAGTCTGGAAACACCATATATTTT.

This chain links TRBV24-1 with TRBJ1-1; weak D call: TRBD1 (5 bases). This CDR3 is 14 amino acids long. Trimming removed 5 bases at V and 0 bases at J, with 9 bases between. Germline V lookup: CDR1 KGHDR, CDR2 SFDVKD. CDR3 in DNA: TGTGCCACCAGTGCCGGGGGGATGAACACTGAAGCTTTCTTT. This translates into CATSAGGMNTEAFF.

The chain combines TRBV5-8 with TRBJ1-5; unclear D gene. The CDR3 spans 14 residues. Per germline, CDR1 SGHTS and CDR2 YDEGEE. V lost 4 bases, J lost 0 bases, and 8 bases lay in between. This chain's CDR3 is CASSPGVSNQPQHF. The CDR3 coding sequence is TGTGCCAGCAGCCCCGGAGTTAGCAATCAGCCCCAGCATTTT.

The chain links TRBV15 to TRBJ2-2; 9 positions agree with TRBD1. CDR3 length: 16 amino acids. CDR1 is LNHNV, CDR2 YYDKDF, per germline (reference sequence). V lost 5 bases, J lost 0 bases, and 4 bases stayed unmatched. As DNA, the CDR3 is TGTGCCACCAGCCGGGACAGGGCACCGAACACCGGGGAGCTGTTTTTT. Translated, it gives CATSRDRAPNTGELFF.

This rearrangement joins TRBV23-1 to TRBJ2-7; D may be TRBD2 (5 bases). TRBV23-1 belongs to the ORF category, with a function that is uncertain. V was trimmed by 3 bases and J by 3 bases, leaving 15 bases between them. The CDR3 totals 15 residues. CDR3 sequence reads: CASSHPGSLVYEQYF. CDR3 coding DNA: TGCGCCAGCAGTCATCCGGGAAGCTTAGTCTACGAGCAGTACTTC.

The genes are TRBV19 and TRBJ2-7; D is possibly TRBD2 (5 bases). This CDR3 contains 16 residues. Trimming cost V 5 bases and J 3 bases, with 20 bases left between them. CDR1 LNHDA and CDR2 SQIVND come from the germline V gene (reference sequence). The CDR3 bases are TGTGCCAGTAGTCCAGACGGTGGGAGTCACTACTACGAGCAGTACTTC. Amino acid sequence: CASSPDGGSHYYEQYF. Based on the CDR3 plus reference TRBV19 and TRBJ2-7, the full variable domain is DGGITQSPKYLFRKEGQNVTLSCEQNLNHDAMYWYRQDPGQGLRLIYYSQIVNDFQKGDIAEGYSVSREKKESFPLTVTSAQKNPTAFYLCASSPDGGSHYYEQYFGPGTRLTVT.

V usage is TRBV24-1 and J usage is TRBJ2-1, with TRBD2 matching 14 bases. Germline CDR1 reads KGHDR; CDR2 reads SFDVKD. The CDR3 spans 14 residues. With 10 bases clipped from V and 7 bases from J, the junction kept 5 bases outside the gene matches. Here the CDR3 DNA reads TGTGCCACTCGGACTAGCGGGAGGACAAATGAGCAGTTCTTC. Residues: CATRTSGRTNEQFF.

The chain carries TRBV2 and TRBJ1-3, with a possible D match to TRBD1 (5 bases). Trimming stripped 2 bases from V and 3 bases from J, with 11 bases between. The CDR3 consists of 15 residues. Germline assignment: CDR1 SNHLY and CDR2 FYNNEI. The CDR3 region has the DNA TGTGCCAGCAGTGAATTTCGGGGGAATGGAAACACCATATATTTT. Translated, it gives CASSEFRGNGNTIYF. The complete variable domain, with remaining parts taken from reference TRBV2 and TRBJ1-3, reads EPEVTQTPSHQVTQMGQEVILRCVPISNHLYFYWYRQILGQKVEFLVSFYNNEISEKSEIFDDQFSVERPDGSNFTLKIRSTKLEDSAMYFCASSEFRGNGNTIYFGEGSWLTVV.

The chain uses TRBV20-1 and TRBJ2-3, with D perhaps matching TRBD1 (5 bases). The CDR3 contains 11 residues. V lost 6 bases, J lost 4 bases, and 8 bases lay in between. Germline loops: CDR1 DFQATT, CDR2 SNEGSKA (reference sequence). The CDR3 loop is CSALGADTQYF. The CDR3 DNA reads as TGCAGTGCCTTAGGGGCAGATACGCAGTATTTT.

The CDR3 here is CASSSWPDKAGTF. Here the CDR3 DNA reads TGTGCCAGCAGTTCCTGGCCAGATAAAGCGGGCACCTTC. This sequence joins TRBV6-5 and TRBJ1-2; unclear D gene. V dropped 4 bases and J dropped 13 bases, with 19 bases sitting between them. Looked up from germline, CDR1 is MNHEY and CDR2 is SVGAGI. The CDR3 runs to 13 residues.

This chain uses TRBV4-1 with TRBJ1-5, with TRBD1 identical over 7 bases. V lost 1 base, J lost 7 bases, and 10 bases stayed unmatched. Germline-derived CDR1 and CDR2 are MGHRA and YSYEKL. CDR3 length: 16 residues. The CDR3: CASSQAGQRGWQPQHF. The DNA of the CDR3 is TGCGCCAGCAGCCAAGCGGGACAGAGGGGTTGGCAGCCCCAGCATTTT.